These T cell receptor beta chains were read from a single sample in a study of blood T cell repertoires in COVID-19. Profiling relied on immunoSEQ multiplex PCR, and the TCRdb table lists in-frame clones only, not all of them. The sample shows approximately 200,000 clones, 70% to 85% of them seen only once. The source material was peripheral blood. These TCRs come from a human donor with acute or convalescent COVID-19. The donor label of this sample is uncertain. The CDR3 runs from the conserved cysteine through the conserved F or W. The D gene is left open where the match is weak. Not every row has a clone size; where given, it reads once, few, many or a size class.

clone size: .; J gene: TRBJ1-2; V gene: TRBV6-5; D gene: .; CDR3 protein: CASSQGLNGYTF; CDR3 DNA: TGTGCCAGCAGTCAGGGGTTGAATGGCTACACCTTC
clone size: .; J gene: TRBJ2-1; V gene: TRBV10-3; D gene: .; CDR3 protein: CAISVGLNDNEQFF; CDR3 DNA: TGTGCCATCAGTGTTGGACTAAATGACAATGAGCAGTTCTTC
clone size: .; J gene: TRBJ1-2; V gene: TRBV27; D gene: .; CDR3 protein: CASSFIGLRGYTF; CDR3 DNA: TGTGCCAGCAGTTTTATAGGTCTGAGGGGCTACACCTTC
clone size: .; J gene: TRBJ1-2; V gene: TRBV18; D gene: TRBD1; CDR3 protein: CASSDRGGYTF; CDR3 DNA: TGTGCCAGCTCGGACAGGGGTGGCTACACCTTC
clone size: .; J gene: TRBJ1-1; V gene: TRBV5-1; D gene: .; CDR3 protein: CASSLGERTTEAFF; CDR3 DNA: TGCGCCAGCAGCTTGGGGGAGAGGACCACTGAAGCTTTCTTT
clone size: .; J gene: TRBJ2-5; V gene: TRBV27; D gene: TRBD1; CDR3 protein: CASSFSGTGMQETQYF; CDR3 DNA: TGTGCCAGCAGTTTTTCCGGGACAGGAATGCAAGAGACCCAGTACTTC
clone size: .; J gene: TRBJ2-1; V gene: TRBV28; D gene: .; CDR3 protein: CASSLRAYASSSYNEQFF; CDR3 DNA: TGTGCCAGCAGTTTACGAGCCTATGCCTCGAGCTCCTACAATGAGCAGTTCTTC
clone size: .; J gene: TRBJ1-4; V gene: TRBV7-9; D gene: .; CDR3 protein: CASSFGDRTTNEKLFF; CDR3 DNA: TGTGCCAGCAGCTTTGGTGACAGGACAACTAATGAAAAACTGTTTTTT
clone size: once; J gene: TRBJ2-5; V gene: TRBV7-2; D gene: .; CDR3 protein: CASSLRGSETQYF; CDR3 DNA: TGTGCCAGCAGCTTGAGAGGGTCAGAGACCCAGTACTTC
clone size: .; J gene: TRBJ2-3; V gene: TRBV7-3; D gene: TRBD2; CDR3 protein: CASSLGHWRERWTDTQYF; CDR3 DNA: TGTGCCAGCAGCTTGGGGCATTGGCGGGAGAGATGGACAGATACGCAGTATTTT
clone size: few; J gene: TRBJ1-1; V gene: TRBV4-3; D gene: .; CDR3 protein: CASSQDRRNTEAFF; CDR3 DNA: TGCGCCAGCAGCCAAGACAGAAGGAACACTGAAGCTTTCTTT
clone size: few; J gene: TRBJ2-7; V gene: TRBV11-2; D gene: .; CDR3 protein: CASSREPLAYEQYF; CDR3 DNA: TGTGCCAGCAGCCGGGAACCCCTGGCTTACGAGCAGTACTTC
clone size: once; J gene: TRBJ1-1; V gene: TRBV28; D gene: TRBD1; CDR3 protein: CASPRKTGQGTAEAFF; CDR3 DNA: TGTGCCAGCCCCAGAAAGACTGGACAGGGGACCGCTGAAGCTTTCTTT
clone size: .; J gene: TRBJ1-6; V gene: TRBV30; D gene: .; CDR3 protein: CAWSVGSASPLHF; CDR3 DNA: TGTGCCTGGAGTGTCGGGAGTGCTTCACCCCTCCACTTT
clone size: .; J gene: TRBJ2-1; V gene: TRBV5-1; D gene: TRBD2; CDR3 protein: CASTTGTSVHNEQFF; CDR3 DNA: TGCGCCAGCACCACCGGGACTAGCGTCCACAATGAGCAGTTCTTC
clone size: .; J gene: TRBJ1-1; V gene: TRBV18; D gene: TRBD1; CDR3 protein: CASGGQGYTEAFF; CDR3 DNA: TGTGCCAGCGGGGGACAGGGGTACACTGAAGCTTTCTTT
clone size: .; J gene: TRBJ2-1; V gene: TRBV24-1; D gene: TRBD2; CDR3 protein: CATSDSVAGAYNEQFF; CDR3 DNA: TGTGCCACCAGTGATTCCGTAGCGGGAGCCTACAATGAGCAGTTCTTC
clone size: .; J gene: TRBJ1-3; V gene: TRBV28; D gene: .; CDR3 protein: CASSPGVDGNTIYF; CDR3 DNA: TGTGCCAGCAGCCCCGGGGTGGATGGAAACACCATATATTTT
clone size: .; J gene: TRBJ1-1; V gene: TRBV12-3/TRBV12-4; D gene: TRBD1; CDR3 protein: CASSNRDRGTAFF; CDR3 DNA: TGTGCCAGCAGTAACCGGGACAGGGGGACGGCTTTCTTT
clone size: .; J gene: TRBJ1-1; V gene: TRBV7-9; D gene: .; CDR3 protein: CASSLGHGLDTEAFF; CDR3 DNA: TGTGCCAGCAGCTTGGGTCACGGGTTGGACACTGAAGCTTTCTTT
clone size: once; J gene: TRBJ1-6; V gene: TRBV30; D gene: TRBD1; CDR3 protein: CAWSVPNRGSGTSPLHF; CDR3 DNA: TGTGCCTGGAGTGTACCAAACAGGGGGTCCGGGACCTCACCCCTCCACTTT
clone size: .; J gene: TRBJ2-7; V gene: TRBV9; D gene: TRBD2; CDR3 protein: CASSFSGFGGEQYF; CDR3 DNA: TGTGCCAGCAGCTTTAGCGGGTTCGGGGGCGAGCAGTACTTC
clone size: .; J gene: TRBJ2-7; V gene: TRBV27; D gene: .; CDR3 protein: CASSFRQEYYEQYF; CDR3 DNA: TGTGCCAGCAGTTTCAGACAGGAATACTACGAGCAGTACTTC
clone size: .; J gene: TRBJ2-1; V gene: TRBV9; D gene: .; CDR3 protein: CASSVVAGRSYNEQFF; CDR3 DNA: TGTGCCAGCAGCGTAGTGGCGGGGCGCTCCTACAATGAGCAGTTCTTC
clone size: once; J gene: TRBJ1-2; V gene: TRBV29-1; D gene: TRBD1; CDR3 protein: CSVPGTGVGYTF; CDR3 DNA: TGCAGCGTCCCCGGGACAGGGGTAGGCTACACCTTC
clone size: .; J gene: TRBJ2-7; V gene: TRBV4-2; D gene: TRBD2; CDR3 protein: CASSQDGTGTRSF; CDR3 DNA: TGTGCCAGCAGCCAAGATGGGACCGGGACTAGATCTTTC
clone size: .; J gene: TRBJ1-2; V gene: TRBV10-3; D gene: TRBD1; CDR3 protein: CAISGQGANYGYTF; CDR3 DNA: TGTGCCATCAGTGGACAGGGCGCTAACTATGGCTACACCTTC
clone size: .; J gene: TRBJ2-1; V gene: TRBV5-6; D gene: TRBD1; CDR3 protein: CASSSGTGANEQFF; CDR3 DNA: TGTGCCAGCAGCTCCGGGACAGGGGCCAATGAGCAGTTCTTC
clone size: .; J gene: TRBJ1-6; V gene: TRBV28; D gene: .; CDR3 protein: CASRGYKARTSPLHF; CDR3 DNA: TGTGCCAGCAGGGGTTATAAAGCGCGAACTTCACCCCTCCACTTT
clone size: .; J gene: TRBJ1-4; V gene: TRBV2; D gene: TRBD1; CDR3 protein: CASNRDRGVKLFF; CDR3 DNA: TGTGCCAGCAACCGGGACAGGGGTGTAAAACTGTTTTTT
clone size: .; J gene: TRBJ2-1; V gene: TRBV4-2; D gene: .; CDR3 protein: CASSPRVADSYNEQFF; CDR3 DNA: TGTGCCAGCAGCCCCCGGGTAGCGGACTCCTACAATGAGCAGTTCTTC
clone size: .; J gene: TRBJ2-7; V gene: TRBV5-1; D gene: .; CDR3 protein: CASSSQVEQYF; CDR3 DNA: TGCGCCAGCAGCTCACAGGTTGAGCAGTACTTC
clone size: .; J gene: TRBJ1-1; V gene: TRBV6-6; D gene: .; CDR3 protein: CASSPGGFTEAFF; CDR3 DNA: TGTGCCAGCAGTCCCGGGGGGTTCACTGAAGCTTTCTTT
clone size: .; J gene: TRBJ2-7; V gene: TRBV28; D gene: TRBD2; CDR3 protein: CASSGSPNEQYF; CDR3 DNA: TGTGCCAGTAGCGGGAGCCCCAACGAGCAGTACTTC
clone size: .; J gene: TRBJ1-1; V gene: TRBV2; D gene: .; CDR3 protein: CASSDYTEAFF; CDR3 DNA: TGTGCCAGCAGTGACTACACTGAAGCTTTCTTT
clone size: .; J gene: TRBJ2-1; V gene: TRBV5-8; D gene: TRBD2; CDR3 protein: CASSFARTSVSSYNEQFF; CDR3 DNA: TGTGCCAGCAGCTTTGCGAGGACTAGCGTAAGCTCCTACAATGAGCAGTTCTTC
clone size: .; J gene: TRBJ2-2; V gene: TRBV10-3; D gene: .; CDR3 protein: CAISQRWNTGELFF; CDR3 DNA: TGTGCCATCAGCCAGCGGTGGAACACCGGGGAGCTGTTTTTT
clone size: .; J gene: TRBJ1-2; V gene: TRBV6-5; D gene: TRBD1; CDR3 protein: CASIADRGYGYTF; CDR3 DNA: TGTGCCAGCATAGCGGACAGGGGCTATGGCTACACCTTC
clone size: .; J gene: TRBJ2-1; V gene: TRBV11-2; D gene: .; CDR3 protein: CASSLNPIGGTVYNEQFF; CDR3 DNA: TGTGCCAGCAGCTTAAACCCAATTGGGGGGACAGTTTACAATGAGCAGTTCTTC
clone size: .; J gene: TRBJ1-5; V gene: TRBV7-2; D gene: .; CDR3 protein: CASSLGGLIGNQPQHF; CDR3 DNA: TGTGCCAGCAGCTTAGGGGGACTTATTGGCAATCAGCCCCAGCATTTT
clone size: .; J gene: TRBJ1-5; V gene: TRBV2; D gene: TRBD1; CDR3 protein: CASSGQGSNQPQHF; CDR3 DNA: TGTGCCAGCAGTGGACAGGGGAGCAATCAGCCCCAGCATTTT
clone size: .; J gene: TRBJ2-2; V gene: TRBV19; D gene: TRBD2; CDR3 protein: CASSRTSSPNTGELFF; CDR3 DNA: TGTGCCAGTAGTCGGACTAGCTCCCCAAACACCGGGGAGCTGTTTTTT
clone size: .; J gene: TRBJ2-7; V gene: TRBV11-2; D gene: TRBD1; CDR3 protein: CASSFPGQGVYEQYF; CDR3 DNA: TGTGCCAGCAGCTTCCCGGGACAGGGGGTCTACGAGCAGTACTTC
clone size: .; J gene: TRBJ2-1; V gene: TRBV4-3; D gene: TRBD2; CDR3 protein: CASSYETGTSGRNEQFF; CDR3 DNA: TGCGCCAGCAGCTACGAGACCGGGACTAGCGGGAGAAATGAGCAGTTCTTC
clone size: .; J gene: TRBJ2-7; V gene: TRBV11-2; D gene: TRBD2; CDR3 protein: CASSLDHGRENEQYF; CDR3 DNA: TGTGCCAGCAGCTTAGATCACGGGAGGGAAAACGAGCAGTACTTC
clone size: few; J gene: TRBJ2-5; V gene: TRBV10-3; D gene: TRBD1; CDR3 protein: CAISEWDRAKETQYF; CDR3 DNA: TGTGCCATCAGTGAGTGGGACAGGGCAAAAGAGACCCAGTACTTC
clone size: .; J gene: TRBJ1-5; V gene: TRBV19; D gene: .; CDR3 protein: CASSIEAGPVPQHF; CDR3 DNA: TGTGCCAGTAGTATAGAGGCTGGGCCCGTCCCCCAGCATTTT
clone size: .; J gene: TRBJ2-1; V gene: TRBV7-9; D gene: TRBD2; CDR3 protein: CASSLGAGGPYEQFF; CDR3 DNA: TGTGCCAGCAGCTTAGGAGCGGGAGGGCCCTATGAGCAGTTCTTC